This TCR beta chain was recovered during a study of T cells in Graves' hyperthyroidism and ophthalmopathy. Regarding the study as a whole: Model-based prediction identified ophthalmopathy a median approximately 6.2 months prior to its onset.

Amplification yielded TCR beta CDR3 regions, with RNA transcripts as the source. Researchers ran a first-round RT-PCR on the TCR CDR3 using the HTBI primer set. TCRdb ran MiXCR on the multiplex PCR reads and lists one entry per CDR3 protein. The table records about 350,000 distinct CDR3 sequences, approximately 15% of them present only once. This clonotype turned up a few times. What it binds is not known. Hyperthyroidism patients were newly diagnosed, had disease duration under 2 months, and were aged 18 to 65 years. Source material: blood. The source of this sequence is a woman aged 25 to 39 with Graves' hyperthyroidism.

This CDR3 is CASRGTSPHEQYF. CDR3 nucleotides: TGTGCCAGCAGGGGGACTAGCCCCCACGAGCAGTACTTC. The chain recombines TRBV27 with TRBJ2-7; TRBD2 agrees at 9 bases. V dropped 6 bases and J dropped 5; count of bases not matched to a gene: 5. Germline CDR1 and CDR2: MNHEY and SMNVEV (reference sequence). The CDR3 has 13 amino acids.